Each of the 16 T cell receptor beta chains below was sequenced from the same sample in a study of blood T cell repertoires in COVID-19. Produced via immunoSEQ multiplex PCR; TCRdb's table is partial and in-frame only. The repertoire holds about 200,000 clones, around 80% seen once, with around 4.7% in the top ten. Specimen: peripheral blood. The receptors originated from a human donor in a cohort sampled during active COVID-19.

The J gene is TRBJ2-1, the V gene TRBV27; TRBD2 agrees at 12 bases. The CDR3 is 14 amino acids. Per germline, CDR1 MNHEY and CDR2 SMNVEV (reference sequence). J gave up 3 bases and V 7 bases, and 1 base lay outside the gene matches. This CDR3 is CASKGLAGYNEQFF. The CDR3 bases are TGTGCCAGCAAGGGACTAGCGGGCTACAATGAGCAGTTCTTC.

About this clone itself: The identical CDR3 is also encoded by other nucleotide sequences in the sample. This sequence joins TRBV28 and TRBJ1-3; no clear D. Germline V CDR1 and CDR2: MDHEN, SYDVKM. The CDR3 is made up of 12 amino acids. Between the trimmed V and J ends, which lost 5 bases and 0 bases, there was a span of 2 bases. The CDR3: CASSLSGNTIYF. The CDR3 DNA reads TGTGCCAGCAGTCTCTCTGGAAACACCATATATTTT. Supplemented by reference TRBV28 and TRBJ1-3, the full variable domain reads DVKVTQSSRYLVKRTGEKVFLECVQDMDHENMFWYRQDPGLGLRLIYFSYDVKMKEKGDIPEGYSVSREKKERFSLILESASTNQTSMYLCASSLSGNTIYFGEGSWLTVV.

This sequence joins TRBV28 and TRBJ1-2; 8 bases map to TRBD1. The germline gives CDR1 MDHEN, CDR2 SYDVKM. This CDR3 contains 14 residues. The junction had 5 bases not matched to a gene; V was cut back by 6 bases and J by 2 bases. The DNA for the CDR3 is TGTGCCAGCAGGATGACAGGGGTCAACTATGGCTACACCTTC. Encoded protein: CASRMTGVNYGYTF.

The chain couples TRBV5-1 to TRBJ2-3, with D perhaps TRBD1 (5 bases). The V gene's germline CDR1 is SGHRS and CDR2 YFSETQ. Trimming took 4 bases from V and 2 from J, leaving 14 bases between them. This CDR3 is built from 15 residues. In DNA, the CDR3 is TGCGCCAGCAGCCCACCTGACAGCTACACAGATACGCAGTATTTT. This encodes CASSPPDSYTDTQYF.

This chain connects TRBV29-1 to TRBJ1-4, with TRBD1 matching over 10 bases. After removal of 5 bases from V and 8 bases from J, the junction contained 5 bases not matched to a gene. The CDR3 is made up of 13 amino acids. Per the germline V gene, CDR1 is SQVTM and CDR2 is ANQGSEA. CDR3: CSVRGQGREKLFF. The CDR3, as DNA: TGCAGCGTTCGGGGACAGGGGAGGGAAAAACTGTTTTTT. Full variable domain (outside the CDR3, taken from reference TRBV29-1 and TRBJ1-4): SAVISQKPSRDICQRGTSLTIQCQVDSQVTMMFWYRQQPGQSLTLIATANQGSEATYESGFVIDKFPISRPNLTFSTLTVSNMSPEDSSIYLCSVRGQGREKLFFGSGTQLSVL.

V and J are TRBV4-2 and TRBJ2-6, with 10 bases aligning to TRBD2. V lost 0 bases and J lost 0; bases outside the gene matches: 8. The CDR3 runs 20 residues. Germline lookup yields CDR1 LGHNA and CDR2 YNFKEQ. The CDR3 is CASSQDLAGVLYSGANVLTF. In nucleotides, the CDR3 is TGTGCCAGCAGCCAAGATCTAGCGGGAGTCCTTTACTCTGGGGCCAACGTCCTGACTTTC.

The gene calls are TRBV30 and TRBJ2-3, with D unclear. There are 14 residues in the CDR3. The V gene's germline CDR1 is GTSNPN and CDR2 SVGIG (reference sequence). The V and J ends lost 0 bases and 0 bases respectively, with 7 bases between them. CDR3 sequence (DNA): TGTGCCTGGAGTGTGTCTTCTAGCACAGATACGCAGTATTTT. Protein: CAWSVSSSTDTQYF.

The table lists this clone with a few counts. The V call is TRBV2, the J call TRBJ1-2, with TRBD1 matching 8 bases. Germline CDR1 reads SNHLY; CDR2 reads FYNNEI. The CDR3 extends over 13 amino acids. V was clipped by 3 bases and J by 7 bases; unmatched bases: 4. The CDR3 spells CASSDQGASGYTF. DNA of the CDR3: TGTGCCAGCAGTGATCAGGGGGCGAGTGGCTACACCTTC.

This chain connects TRBV5-1 to TRBJ2-7; 7 bases are a match to TRBD1. This CDR3 is built from 14 residues. J gave up 2 bases and V 2 bases, and 4 bases lay outside the gene matches. Per the germline V gene, CDR1 is SGHRS and CDR2 is YFSETQ. CDR3 bases: TGCGCCAGCAGCTTACCCGGGACAGCCTACGAGCAGTACTTC. As protein: CASSLPGTAYEQYF. Full variable domain (outside the CDR3, taken from reference TRBV5-1 and TRBJ2-7): KAGVTQTPRYLIKTRGQQVTLSCSPISGHRSVSWYQQTPGQGLQFLFEYFSETQRNKGNFPGRFSGRQFSNSRSEMNVSTLELGDSALYLCASSLPGTAYEQYFGPGTRLTVT.

This sequence joins TRBV5-6 and TRBJ1-4, with 7 bases fitting TRBD1. This CDR3 comprises 15 residues. The V and J ends lost 2 bases and 3 bases, in that order; junction bases with no gene match: 4. Germline lookup yields CDR1 SGHDT and CDR2 YYEEEE. The CDR3 DNA is TGTGCCAGCAGCTTCTCCGGGACAGCTAATGAAAAACTGTTTTTT. Residues: CASSFSGTANEKLFF.

The chain employs TRBV24-1 and TRBJ2-1; unclear D gene. The CDR3 totals 15 residues. CDR1 and CDR2 from the germline V gene are KGHDR and SFDVKD. The V and J ends lost 1 base and 3 bases respectively, with 9 bases between them. CDR3 in amino acids: CATSDLSQDYNEQFF. The CDR3 bases are TGTGCCACCAGTGATTTAAGCCAGGACTACAATGAGCAGTTCTTC.

V is TRBV5-6 and J is TRBJ2-5; D is possibly TRBD2 (6 bases). The CDR3 consists of 18 residues. Looked up from germline, CDR1 is SGHDT and CDR2 is YYEEEE. V was pared by 4 bases and J by 5 bases, with 27 bases between. Here the CDR3 DNA reads TGTGCCAGCAGCGGATATAGTAGCGGAGAGGGGAGGTGGGAGACCCAGTACTTC. Translation gives CASSGYSSGEGRWETQYF.

The chain recombines TRBV24-1 with TRBJ2-5, with a possible D match to TRBD2 (5 bases). The ends were cut back, 6 bases at V and 5 bases at J, with 12 bases in the middle. CDR1 and CDR2 from the germline V gene are KGHDR and SFDVKD. The CDR3 consists of 13 residues. Written as DNA, the CDR3 is TGTGCCACCAGTTTACTAGGGTTTGAGACCCAGTACTTC. This sequence encodes CATSLLGFETQYF.

The J gene is TRBJ1-1, the V gene TRBV6-5, with 8 bases identical to TRBD1. This CDR3 comprises 14 residues. CDR1 and CDR2 from the germline V gene are MNHEY and SVGAGI. V was clipped by 5 bases and J by 1 base; unmatched bases: 3. The CDR3 DNA follows: TGTGCCAGCAGTAATGACAGGGGGAACACTGAAGCTTTCTTT. This sequence encodes CASSNDRGNTEAFF.

The chain joins TRBV27 to TRBJ1-2; 7 positions match TRBD1. V was pared by 4 bases and J by 0 bases, with 5 bases of the junction left unmatched. The CDR3 is 15 amino acids. Germline CDR1 MNHEY, CDR2 SMNVEV (reference sequence). The DNA for the CDR3 is TGTGCCAGCAGTTCTGCAGGGGGTACTAACTATGGCTACACCTTC. It translates to CASSSAGGTNYGYTF.

V and J are TRBV19 and TRBJ2-7; 9 nucleotides agree with TRBD1. The CDR3 loop spans 14 amino acids. The trim removed 1 base at V and 4 bases at J, leaving 2 bases unmatched. Germline loops: CDR1 LNHDA, CDR2 SQIVND (reference sequence). CDR3 bases: TGTGCCAGTAGTATAGCCGGGACAGGGTACGAGCAGTACTTC. Amino acids: CASSIAGTGYEQYF.